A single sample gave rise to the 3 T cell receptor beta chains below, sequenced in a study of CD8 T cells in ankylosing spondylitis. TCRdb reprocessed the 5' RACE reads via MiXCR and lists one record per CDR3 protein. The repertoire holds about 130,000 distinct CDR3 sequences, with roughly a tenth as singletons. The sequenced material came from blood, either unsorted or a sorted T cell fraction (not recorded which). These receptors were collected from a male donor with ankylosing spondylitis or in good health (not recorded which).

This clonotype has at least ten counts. This CDR3 reads CASSSGLASDTQYF. The DNA of the CDR3 is TGTGCCAGCAGCTCGGGACTAGCATCAGATACGCAGTATTTT. This rearrangement joins TRBV7-6 to TRBJ2-3; 9 bases are a match to TRBD2. CDR1 is SGHVS, CDR2 FNYEAQ, per germline. This CDR3 is 14 amino acids long. V lost 4 bases and J lost 4; bases outside the gene matches: 3.

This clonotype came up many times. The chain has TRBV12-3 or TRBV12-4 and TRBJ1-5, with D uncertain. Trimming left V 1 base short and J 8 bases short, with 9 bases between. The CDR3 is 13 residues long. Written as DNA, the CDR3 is TGTGCCAGCAGTTTAGGCGGTTTAGAGCCCCAGCATTTT. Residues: CASSLGGLEPQHF.

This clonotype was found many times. The CDR3 DNA sequence: TGCGCCAGCAGCTCATGGGGGGGTATGAACACTGAAGCTTTCTTT. This codes for CASSSWGGMNTEAFF. J is TRBJ1-1 and V is TRBV5-1, with a weak D call TRBD1 (5 bases). This CDR3 contains 15 residues. V was pared by 3 bases and J by 0 bases, with 12 bases between. CDR1 and CDR2 from the germline V gene are SGHRS and YFSETQ.